What follows describes a single T cell receptor beta chain. No antigen is known for it. The germline V and J ends were trimmed by 1 base and 0 bases, with 12 bases remaining between them. The CDR3 loop spans 15 amino acids. CDR1 and CDR2 (germline): SQVTM, ANQGSEA. This record comes from a study of T-cell reconstitution after alpha-beta-depleted transplantation in children. General study points: T-cell numbers and diversity one year post-transplant derived largely from freshly generated T cells. There were some patients whose high TCRbeta diversity at day 60 came from surviving recipient T cells and thymic progenitors.

A TCRbeta library incorporating unique molecular identifiers was prepared. MiXCR, applied by TCRdb to the PCR reads, yields one record per CDR3 protein. The repertoire holds around 960,000 distinct CDR3 sequences, with about 29% as singletons. The chain joins TRBV29-1 to TRBJ1-1; D gene unclear. The input for sequencing was PBMCs, mostly from graft donor cells, taken 360 days after TCRalphabeta/CD19-depleted stem cell transplant. The receptor was derived from a boy younger than two who had a stem cell transplant for SCID, so the T cells may come from the graft donor. CDR3 protein: CSVEGGQFMNTEAFF. CDR3 DNA: TGCAGCGTTGAAGGGGGTCAGTTCATGAACACTGAAGCTTTCTTT.